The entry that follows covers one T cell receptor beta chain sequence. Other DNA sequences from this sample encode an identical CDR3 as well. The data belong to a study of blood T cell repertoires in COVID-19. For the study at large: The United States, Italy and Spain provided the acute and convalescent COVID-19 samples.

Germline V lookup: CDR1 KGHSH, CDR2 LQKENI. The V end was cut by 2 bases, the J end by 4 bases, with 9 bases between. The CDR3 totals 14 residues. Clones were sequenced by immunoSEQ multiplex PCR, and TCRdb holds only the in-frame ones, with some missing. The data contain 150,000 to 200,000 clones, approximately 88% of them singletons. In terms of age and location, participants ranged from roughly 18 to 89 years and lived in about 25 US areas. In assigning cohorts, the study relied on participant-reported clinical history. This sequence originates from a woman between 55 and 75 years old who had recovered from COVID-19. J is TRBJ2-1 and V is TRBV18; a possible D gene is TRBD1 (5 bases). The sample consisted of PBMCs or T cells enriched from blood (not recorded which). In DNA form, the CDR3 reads TGTGCCAGCTCACCATTGGACACATACAATGAGCAGTTCTTC. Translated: CASSPLDTYNEQFF.